This T cell receptor (beta chain) was sequenced during a study of Siglec-9 on CD8 T cells in melanoma. Study conclusions and caveats: An effector memory CD8+ subset marked by Siglec-9 reportedly appeared to gather in melanoma.

TCRdb's copy holds only in-frame clones and misses some; the assay was immunoSEQ multiplex PCR. Of about 36,000 clones listed, roughly four fifths are singletons. The table lists this clone with a few counts. Its antigen remains unidentified. Specimen: Siglec-9- CD8+ T cells sorted from blood. The sequence came from a human donor in good health.

The CDR3 region is CASRPVDTGDEQYF. DNA for the CDR3: TGTGCCAGCAGACCAGTAGATACGGGGGACGAGCAGTACTTC. The chain recombines TRBV27 with TRBJ2-7; D is possibly TRBD2 (6 bases). Trimming removed 6 bases from V and 5 bases from J, with 17 bases in between. Germline CDR1 and CDR2: MNHEY and SMNVEV (reference sequence). The CDR3 covers 14 residues.